Listed below are T cell receptor beta chains from one sample, sequenced in a study of a mutant IDH1 vaccine in newly diagnosed glioma. Produced via immunoSEQ multiplex PCR; TCRdb's table is partial and in-frame only. The sample yields over 55,000 clones, around 80% seen once. These receptors have no known antigen. The material was PBMCs, obtained from a glioma patient whose treatment included an IDH1 peptide vaccine. These receptor sequences come from a woman aged 40-49 years with glioma. Some clones in this sample may be carry-over from other donors' samples. CDR3s leave out the opening cysteine and the closing phenylalanine or tryptophan. A D gene is named only where the DNA matches it firmly.

>TRBJ1-2|TRBV6-5|.
ASSGLLYGYT
>TRBJ2-7|TRBV7-2|.
ASAPEAASEQY
>TRBJ1-4|TRBV2|.
ASTTEEGYEKLF
>TRBJ1-1|TRBV13|TRBD1
ASSPQGAAATEAF
>TRBJ1-5|TRBV6-6|TRBD1
ASSPGTGGNQPQH
>TRBJ2-5|TRBV11-2|.
ASSLMAGGGETQY
>TRBJ2-1|TRBV19|TRBD2
ASSKNSGGGYNEQF
>TRBJ2-7|TRBV5-4|.
ASSLAGTNEQY
>TRBJ2-7|TRBV9|.
ASSARRDFSYEQY
>TRBJ2-3|TRBV29-1|.
SARGASDSADTQY